The TCR beta chain under discussion was sequenced for a study of CD8 T cells in Susac syndrome. Germline V gene sequence: CDR1 SEHNR, CDR2 FQNEAQ (reference sequence). The germline V and J ends were trimmed by 5 bases and 6 bases, with 8 bases remaining between them. The CDR3 consists of 12 residues. This clonotype showed up just a few times. When the RNA was reverse transcribed, random hexamers were used with an input of roughly 0.5 to 1 ug. An immunoSEQ multiplex PCR amplified TCR beta CDR3 over 54 Vbeta and 13 Jbeta. TCRdb independently ran MiXCR on the immunoSEQ multiplex PCR reads; one entry per CDR3 protein. The table has around 280,000 distinct CDR3 sequences, more than 75% seen once. TCR beta sequencing covered blood CD8+ and CD4+ T cells. The multiple sclerosis controls were treatment-naive patients, and their relapsing-remitting disease was stable or active.

The J gene is TRBJ2-1, the V gene TRBV7-9; D ambiguous. The TCR sequence derives from a human donor with multiple sclerosis. Input material: CD8+ T cells from PBMCs. The CDR3 bases are TGTGCCAGCAGCCACCTCACCAATGAGCAGTTCTTC. This translates into CASSHLTNEQFF.